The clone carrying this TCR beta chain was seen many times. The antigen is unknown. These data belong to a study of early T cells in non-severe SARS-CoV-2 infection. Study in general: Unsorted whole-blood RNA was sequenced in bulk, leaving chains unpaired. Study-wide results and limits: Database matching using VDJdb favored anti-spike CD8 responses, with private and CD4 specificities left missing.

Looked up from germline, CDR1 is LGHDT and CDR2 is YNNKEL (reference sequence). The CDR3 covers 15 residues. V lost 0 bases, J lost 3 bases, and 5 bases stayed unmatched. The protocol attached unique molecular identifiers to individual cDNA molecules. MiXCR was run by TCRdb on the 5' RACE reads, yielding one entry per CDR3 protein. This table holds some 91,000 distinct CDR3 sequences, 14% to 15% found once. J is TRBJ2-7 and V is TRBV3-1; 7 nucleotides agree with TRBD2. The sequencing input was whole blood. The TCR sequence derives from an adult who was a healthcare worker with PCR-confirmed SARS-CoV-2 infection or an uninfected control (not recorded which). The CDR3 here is CASSQDGGSSYEQYF. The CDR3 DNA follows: TGTGCCAGCAGCCAAGATGGCGGGAGTAGCTACGAGCAGTACTTC.